Listed below are T cell receptor beta chains from one sample, sequenced in a study of blood T cell repertoires in COVID-19. Only in-frame clones appear in the TCRdb table, and some are missing; sequencing was by immunoSEQ multiplex PCR. The top ten clones hold roughly 7.4% of a sample with some 500,000 clones, 85% to 90% of them seen once. Sequencing was done on a sample of peripheral blood. These receptors were obtained from a woman between 50 and 59 years old with COVID-19, enrolled during active disease. CDR3s include the opening cysteine and the closing phenylalanine or tryptophan. Fields, in order: V gene, clone size, J gene, D gene, CDR3 protein. D genes are given only for firm matches. Size is omitted from some rows. Given values are once, few, many or a class for expanded clones.

>TRBV18|NA|TRBJ1-3|TRBD1
CASSPLGGTLSGNTIYF
>TRBV27|NA|TRBJ1-5|TRBD1
CASSSYYRGKSNQPQHF
>TRBV28|NA|TRBJ2-3|TRBD2
CASSSLGLAGDTQYF
>TRBV5-8|NA|TRBJ1-4|NA
CAYGGGVNEKLFF
>TRBV13|NA|TRBJ2-1|TRBD1
CASSQTSTGAGEQFF
>TRBV10-3|NA|TRBJ2-3|NA
CAISESRDTQYF
>TRBV5-1|NA|TRBJ1-1|NA
CASSLLQDNTEAFF
>TRBV2|NA|TRBJ2-2|NA
CASYKERGNTGELFF
>TRBV19|NA|TRBJ1-6|TRBD1
CASSTHDRGMSSYNSPLHF
>TRBV4-1|NA|TRBJ2-7|TRBD1
CASSQARTGEGEQYF
>TRBV7-2|NA|TRBJ2-1|TRBD2
CASSSPSGGYNEQFF
>TRBV5-5|once|TRBJ1-3|TRBD1
CASSYGTVSGNTIYF
>TRBV29-1|NA|TRBJ2-2|NA
CSVIRTGDTGELFF
>TRBV5-6|NA|TRBJ1-1|NA
CASSRGTQNTEAFF
>TRBV5-4|NA|TRBJ1-2|NA
CASSITGGSNYGYTF
>TRBV6-4|NA|TRBJ2-7|NA
CASPVGVYEQYF
>TRBV7-9|few|TRBJ1-2|TRBD1
CASSPVTGNYGYTF
>TRBV5-1|NA|TRBJ2-7|NA
CASSFGGGRYEQYF
>TRBV2|NA|TRBJ2-3|NA
CASSVRADTQYF
>TRBV18|NA|TRBJ1-1|NA
CASSTRMNTEAFF
>TRBV4-1|few|TRBJ2-7|NA
CASSPFAGASHEQYF
>TRBV3-1/TRBV3-2|NA|TRBJ1-5|TRBD1
CASSQGQGIQPQHF
>TRBV28|NA|TRBJ2-7|NA
CASSFQSYEQYF
>TRBV24-1|NA|TRBJ2-4|NA
CATSDEVEVQYF
>TRBV10-1|NA|TRBJ2-2|NA
CASSEDGAGELFF
>TRBV6-5|NA|TRBJ1-1|NA
CASSVPGPRAFF
>TRBV13|NA|TRBJ1-4|TRBD1
CASSFYGRSGGQEKLFF
>TRBV15|once|TRBJ1-2|NA
CATSISYRDYGYTF
>TRBV20-1|NA|TRBJ1-1|TRBD1
CSASLGDRAFF
>TRBV4-1|NA|TRBJ1-5|NA
CASSQGAGAGQPQHF
>TRBV3-1/TRBV3-2|NA|TRBJ1-4|NA
CASSRHLGAGDNEKLFF
>TRBV3-1/TRBV3-2|NA|TRBJ1-2|TRBD1
CASSQRGLGYTF
>TRBV2|few|TRBJ2-7|NA
CASRIADEQYF
>TRBV2|NA|TRBJ1-2|NA
CATAAGGYGYTF
>TRBV11-2|NA|TRBJ2-2|NA
CASSLGAGRNTGELFF
>TRBV28|NA|TRBJ1-4|TRBD1
CASSFWGVQGADEKLFF
>TRBV18|NA|TRBJ1-4|NA
CASSSTGTNEKLFF
>TRBV18|NA|TRBJ1-1|NA
CASSPGQTNTEAFF
>TRBV25-1|NA|TRBJ1-6|NA
CASSDRDTDSPLHF
>TRBV4-2|once|TRBJ2-5|NA
CASSQAGRQFGGETQYF
>TRBV15|NA|TRBJ2-6|NA
CATSRDVSGANVLTF
>TRBV7-9|NA|TRBJ1-2|TRBD1
CASSLPGGAYGYTF
>TRBV6-5|NA|TRBJ2-5|TRBD1
CASERDRTQETQYF
>TRBV5-5|few|TRBJ2-7|NA
CASSLDSFYEQYF
>TRBV27|once|TRBJ1-1|NA
CASSLSRRGNTEAFF
>TRBV3-1/TRBV3-2|NA|TRBJ2-5|TRBD2
CASTGAGGAGTQYF
>TRBV21-1|NA|TRBJ1-1|NA
CASSPGPPGGAGNTEAFF
>TRBV6-6|NA|TRBJ1-1|TRBD1
CASSPRGPLGAFF
>TRBV5-4|NA|TRBJ1-1|TRBD1
CASRDTDRGRILMNTEAFF
>TRBV7-6|NA|TRBJ2-5|NA
CASSSRYRTETQYF
>TRBV29-1|few|TRBJ1-2|NA
CSVARGLANYGYTF